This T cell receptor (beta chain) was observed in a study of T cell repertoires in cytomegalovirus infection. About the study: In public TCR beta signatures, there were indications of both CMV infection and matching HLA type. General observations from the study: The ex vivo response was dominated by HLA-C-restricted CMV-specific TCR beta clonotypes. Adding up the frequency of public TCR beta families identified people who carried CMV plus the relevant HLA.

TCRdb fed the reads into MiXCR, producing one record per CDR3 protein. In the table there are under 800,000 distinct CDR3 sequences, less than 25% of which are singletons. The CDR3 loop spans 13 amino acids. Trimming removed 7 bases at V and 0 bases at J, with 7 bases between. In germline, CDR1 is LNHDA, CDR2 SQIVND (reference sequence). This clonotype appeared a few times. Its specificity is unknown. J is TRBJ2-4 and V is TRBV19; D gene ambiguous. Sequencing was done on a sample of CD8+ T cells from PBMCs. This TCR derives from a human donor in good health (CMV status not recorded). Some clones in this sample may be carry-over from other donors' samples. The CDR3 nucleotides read TGTGCCAGTACTACAGAAGCCAAAAACATTCAGTACTTC. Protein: CASTTEAKNIQYF.